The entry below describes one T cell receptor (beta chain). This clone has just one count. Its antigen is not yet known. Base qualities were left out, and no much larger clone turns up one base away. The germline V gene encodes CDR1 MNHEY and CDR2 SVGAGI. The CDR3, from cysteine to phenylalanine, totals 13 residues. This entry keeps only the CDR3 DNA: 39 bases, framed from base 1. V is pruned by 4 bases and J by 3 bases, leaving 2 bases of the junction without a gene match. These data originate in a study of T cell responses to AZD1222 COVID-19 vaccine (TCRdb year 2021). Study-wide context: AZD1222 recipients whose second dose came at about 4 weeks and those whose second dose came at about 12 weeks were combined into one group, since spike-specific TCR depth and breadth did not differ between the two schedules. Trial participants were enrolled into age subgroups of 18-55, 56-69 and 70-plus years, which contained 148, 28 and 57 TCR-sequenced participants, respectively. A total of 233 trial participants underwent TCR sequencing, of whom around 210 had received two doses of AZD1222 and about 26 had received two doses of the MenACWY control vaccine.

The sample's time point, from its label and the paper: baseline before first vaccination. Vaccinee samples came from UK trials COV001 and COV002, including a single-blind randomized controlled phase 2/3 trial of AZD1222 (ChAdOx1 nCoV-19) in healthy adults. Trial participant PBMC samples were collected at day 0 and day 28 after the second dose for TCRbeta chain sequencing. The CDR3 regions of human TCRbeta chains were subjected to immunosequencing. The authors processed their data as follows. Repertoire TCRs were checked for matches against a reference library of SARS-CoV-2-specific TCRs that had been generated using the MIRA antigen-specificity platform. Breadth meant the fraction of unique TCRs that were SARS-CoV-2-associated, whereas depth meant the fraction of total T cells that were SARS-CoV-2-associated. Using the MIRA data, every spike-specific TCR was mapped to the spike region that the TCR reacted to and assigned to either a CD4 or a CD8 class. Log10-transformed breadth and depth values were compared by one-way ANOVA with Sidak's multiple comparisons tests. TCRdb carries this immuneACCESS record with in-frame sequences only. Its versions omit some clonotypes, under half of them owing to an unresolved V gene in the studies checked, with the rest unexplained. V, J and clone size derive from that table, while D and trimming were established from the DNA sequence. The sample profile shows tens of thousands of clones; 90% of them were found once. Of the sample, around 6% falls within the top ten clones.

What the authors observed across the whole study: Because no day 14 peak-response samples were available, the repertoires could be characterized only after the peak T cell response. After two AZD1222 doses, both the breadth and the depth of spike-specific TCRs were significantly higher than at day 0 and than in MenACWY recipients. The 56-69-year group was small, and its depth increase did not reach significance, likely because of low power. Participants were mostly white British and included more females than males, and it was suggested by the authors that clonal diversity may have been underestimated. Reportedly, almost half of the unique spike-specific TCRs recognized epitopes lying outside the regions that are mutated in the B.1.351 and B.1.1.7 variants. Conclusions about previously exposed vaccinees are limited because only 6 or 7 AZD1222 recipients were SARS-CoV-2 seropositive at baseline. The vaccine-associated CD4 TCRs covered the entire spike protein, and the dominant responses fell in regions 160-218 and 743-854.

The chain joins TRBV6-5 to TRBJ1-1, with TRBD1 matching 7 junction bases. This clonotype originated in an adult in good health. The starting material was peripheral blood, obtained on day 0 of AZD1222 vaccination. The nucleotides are TGTGCCAGCAGTTTGACAGGGTACACTGAAGCTTTCTTT. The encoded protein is CASSLTGYTEAFF.